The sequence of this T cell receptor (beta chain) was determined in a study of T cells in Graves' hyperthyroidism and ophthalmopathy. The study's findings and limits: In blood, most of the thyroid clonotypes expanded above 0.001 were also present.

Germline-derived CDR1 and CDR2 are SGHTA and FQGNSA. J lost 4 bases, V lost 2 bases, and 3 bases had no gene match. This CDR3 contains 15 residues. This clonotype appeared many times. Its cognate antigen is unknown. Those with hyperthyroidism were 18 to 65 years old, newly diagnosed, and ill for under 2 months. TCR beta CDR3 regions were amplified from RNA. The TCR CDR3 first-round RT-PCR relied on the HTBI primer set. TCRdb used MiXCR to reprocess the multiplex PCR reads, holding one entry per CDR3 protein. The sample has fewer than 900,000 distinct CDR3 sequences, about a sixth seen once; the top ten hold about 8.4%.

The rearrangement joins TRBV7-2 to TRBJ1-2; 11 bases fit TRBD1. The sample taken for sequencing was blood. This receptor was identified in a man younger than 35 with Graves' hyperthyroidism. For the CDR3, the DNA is TGTGCCAGCAGCTTAACGGGACAGGGGGGCTATGGCTACACCTTC. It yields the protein CASSLTGQGGYGYTF.